The TCR beta chain described here comes from a study of circulating CD8 cells and anti-PD-1 response in melanoma. Points from the study as a whole: Only baseline and M1 samples entered the published repertoire comparisons. Generally, no replicate experiments were performed.

Each library started from about 15 ng of total RNA using the QIAseq Immune Repertoire TCR panel. TCRdb redid the calling of the reads with MiXCR, one entry per CDR3 protein. The repertoire holds roughly 960 distinct CDR3 sequences, with around 4.3% as singletons. This CDR3 region has 15 residues. Germline V gene lookup returns CDR1 MGHRA and CDR2 YSYEKL. The V end was cut by 4 bases, the J end by 0 bases, with 12 bases between. Live CD3+CD8+TCRalphabeta+ cells were sorted into four subsets by PD-1 and/or TIGIT. This clonotype is large. Its antigen is not known. The chain joins TRBV4-1 to TRBJ1-2, with D perhaps matching TRBD1 (5 bases). The sequence was obtained from a human donor with melanoma. Material: CD8+ T cells from PBMCs, obtained at baseline or after one month of anti-PD-1 therapy (not recorded which). The CDR3 DNA follows: TGCGCCAGCAGCCTGGGACCGAGAGCTAACTATGGCTACACCTTC. The encoded protein is CASSLGPRANYGYTF.